The 32 T cell receptor beta chains given below trace back to one sample, sequenced in a study of T cell clones after liver transplantation (dated by TCRdb to about 2019). The time point tag for this specimen amounts to: pre-transplant. Library method: the immunoSEQ multiplex PCR assay. TCRdb stores this immuneACCESS table with in-frame sequences only. Part of the clones is absent; in the studies checked, under half of the shortfall reflects unresolved V genes, and no reason is known for the rest. Present in this sample are 20,000 to 30,000 clones, approximately 71% of which were seen just once. Clones ranked in the top ten supply about 2.6% of the sample. The specimen comprised CD4+ T cells from blood, sampled before liver transplant. These receptors originate from a human donor who received a liver transplant.

This clone appeared a few times. The V and J genes are TRBV14 and TRBJ2-2; 10 nucleotides line up with TRBD2. The CDR3 sequence is 15 residues long. Germline-derived CDR1 and CDR2 are SGHDN and FVKESK. The ends lost 4 bases at V and 4 bases at J; junction bases unmatched: 3. As DNA, the CDR3 is TGTGCCAGCAGCCTAGCGGGAGGTTCCACCGGGGAGCTGTTTTTT. Translated: CASSLAGGSTGELFF.

The sample holds one count of this clone. The CDR3 loop reads CASSSHQLPNSPLHF. The CDR3 nucleotides read TGTGCCAGCAGCTCGCACCAACTCCCGAATTCACCCCTCCACTTT. The chain carries TRBV7-2 and TRBJ1-6, with D uncertain. Deletions cut 4 bases from V and 7 bases from J, with 14 bases between. Germline-derived CDR1 and CDR2 are SGHTA and FQGNSA. The CDR3 has 15 amino acids.

The V call is TRBV19, the J call TRBJ2-7; D may be TRBD1 (6 bases). CDR3 length: 13 residues. V was clipped by 6 bases and J by 1 base, with 10 bases between them. CDR1 is LNHDA, CDR2 SQIVND, per germline (reference sequence). DNA of the CDR3: TGTGCCAGTAGCAAAACAGGGTCCTACGAGCAGTACTTC. As protein: CASSKTGSYEQYF.

This chain connects TRBV7-9 to TRBJ2-1; D may be TRBD1 (5 bases). Germline V gene lookup returns CDR1 SEHNR and CDR2 FQNEAQ (reference sequence). The CDR3 loop spans 16 amino acids. The ends were cut back, 6 bases at V and 4 bases at J, with 19 bases in the middle. CDR3 nucleotides: TGTGCCAGCAGTACAGGAACAGGATATCGGTACAATGAGCAGTTCTTC. Its protein is CASSTGTGYRYNEQFF.

The chain carries TRBV2 and TRBJ1-2; maybe TRBD1 (6 bases). The V end was cut by 3 bases, the J end by 8 bases, with 16 bases between. The germline V gene has CDR1 SNHLY and CDR2 FYNNEI. The CDR3 spans 14 residues. The CDR3 nucleotides read TGTGCCAGCAGTGAGGACAGACCATGGAAAGGCTACACCTTC. Protein product: CASSEDRPWKGYTF.

This clone was counted between two and nine times. The rearrangement uses TRBV14 and TRBJ2-5; 7 bases match TRBD1. Germline V gives CDR1 SGHDN, CDR2 FVKESK. Germline trimming cut 2 bases from V and 3 bases from J; bases unmatched to any gene: 6. There are 15 residues in the CDR3. As DNA, the CDR3 is TGTGCCAGCAGCCAAAAACAGGGGATTGAAGAGACCCAGTACTTC. This encodes CASSQKQGIEETQYF.

V usage is TRBV2 and J usage is TRBJ1-5; maybe TRBD1 (5 bases). Looked up from germline, CDR1 is SNHLY and CDR2 is FYNNEI. The CDR3 is 16 residues long. V gave up 3 bases and J gave up 5 bases, with 17 bases separating them. The CDR3 bases are TGTGCCAGCAGTGATCTCCAGGGAATTATTTATCAGCCCCAGCATTTT. This sequence encodes CASSDLQGIIYQPQHF.

This clone has just one count. The V and J genes are TRBV14 and TRBJ1-6; perhaps TRBD1 as D (5 bases). Germline V gene data show CDR1 as SGHDN and CDR2 as FVKESK. The CDR3 is made up of 15 amino acids. Trimming stripped 0 bases from V and 7 bases from J, with 10 bases between. The CDR3 DNA sequence: TGTGCCAGCAGCCAAGAGGGACTGGCGAATTCACCCCTCCACTTT. Its translation: CASSQEGLANSPLHF.

The chain has TRBV30 and TRBJ1-5; 9 bases fit TRBD1. The V gene end was trimmed by 3 bases and the J gene end by 4 bases; junction bases not matched to a gene: 4. CDR1 is GTSNPN, CDR2 SVGIG, per germline (reference sequence). The CDR3 spans 14 residues. CDR3 residues: CAWSATGGNQPQHF. The CDR3 DNA is TGTGCCTGGAGCGCGACAGGGGGGAATCAGCCCCAGCATTTT.

This clone was counted only a few times. This sample includes further DNA sequences coding for the same CDR3. The rearrangement links TRBV28 to TRBJ2-5; D is possibly TRBD1 (6 bases). This CDR3 comprises 14 residues. The germline V gene has CDR1 MDHEN and CDR2 SYDVKM. Trimming shortened V by 5 bases and J by 5 bases, and 15 bases separated the two germline ends. In DNA form, the CDR3 reads TGTGCCAGCAGTAGGGGACAATCTCGGGAGACCCAGTACTTC. This translates into CASSRGQSRETQYF.

The chain joins TRBV29-1 to TRBJ2-4; maybe TRBD2 (6 bases). V gave up 7 bases and J gave up 4 bases, with 14 bases separating them. In germline, CDR1 is SQVTM, CDR2 ANQGSEA. This CDR3 contains 13 residues. CDR3 sequence (DNA): TGCAGCGCTCGCGGGGCCGGAAAAAACATTCAGTACTTC. Translating gives CSARGAGKNIQYF.

This sequence joins TRBV6-1 and TRBJ2-7, with D hard to call. CDR3 size: 11 residues. V dropped 1 base and J dropped 3 bases, with 1 base sitting between them. The germline V gene has CDR1 MNHNS and CDR2 SASEGT. CDR3 sequence reads: CASSEGYEQYF. The CDR3 nucleotides read TGTGCCAGCAGTGAAGGCTACGAGCAGTACTTC.

The chain employs TRBV6-1 and TRBJ2-5; D gene ambiguous. V was cut by 4 bases and J by 0 bases, with 12 bases left in between. Germline values: CDR1 MNHNS, CDR2 SASEGT. CDR3 size: 15 residues. The CDR3 sequence: CASSGSTAHQETQYF. The CDR3 DNA follows: TGTGCCAGCAGTGGTTCAACAGCCCACCAAGAGACCCAGTACTTC.

The chain has TRBV10-3 and TRBJ2-1, with D perhaps being TRBD1 or TRBD2 (5 bases each). The CDR3 has 15 residues. V dropped 5 bases and J dropped 0 bases, with 11 bases sitting between them. Germline CDR1 is ENHRY and CDR2 is SYGVKD. The CDR3 spells CAISPGAGSYNEQFF. The CDR3 region has the DNA TGTGCCATCAGTCCCGGGGCGGGCTCCTACAATGAGCAGTTCTTC.

The chain couples TRBV28 to TRBJ2-2; no clear D gene. Trimming shortened V by 6 bases and J by 6 bases, and 11 bases separated the two germline ends. The CDR3 loop spans 13 amino acids. Germline V lookup: CDR1 MDHEN, CDR2 SYDVKM. The CDR3 is CASRKAGPGELFF. In nucleotides, the CDR3 is TGTGCCAGCAGGAAGGCCGGGCCCGGGGAGCTGTTTTTT. Combining the CDR3 with reference TRBV28 and TRBJ2-2 gives the whole variable domain DVKVTQSSRYLVKRTGEKVFLECVQDMDHENMFWYRQDPGLGLRLIYFSYDVKMKEKGDIPEGYSVSREKKERFSLILESASTNQTSMYLCASRKAGPGELFFGEGSRLTVL.

The rearrangement uses TRBV5-1 and TRBJ2-1, with D maybe TRBD2 (6 bases). V dropped 3 bases and J dropped 2 bases, with 12 bases sitting between them. The CDR3 sequence is 15 residues long. Germline CDR1 reads SGHRS; CDR2 reads YFSETQ. The CDR3 here is CASSSRDSTYNEQFF. The CDR3 DNA sequence: TGCGCCAGCAGCTCCCGGGACTCCACCTACAATGAGCAGTTCTTC. Drawing the rest from reference TRBV5-1 and TRBJ2-1, the complete variable domain is KAGVTQTPRYLIKTRGQQVTLSCSPISGHRSVSWYQQTPGQGLQFLFEYFSETQRNKGNFPGRFSGRQFSNSRSEMNVSTLELGDSALYLCASSSRDSTYNEQFFGPGTRLTVL.

This clone occurred once. The V call is TRBV6-6, the J call TRBJ1-1; 8 bases match TRBD1. The junction had 4 bases not matched to a gene; V was cut back by 9 bases and J by 4 bases. From germline, CDR1 is MNHNY and CDR2 SVGAGI (reference sequence). The CDR3 covers 12 residues. CDR3 coding DNA: TGTGCCAGTCAGGGGGCCGGCACTGAAGCTTTCTTT. This encodes CASQGAGTEAFF.

This clone is a singleton in its sample. The rearrangement links TRBV28 to TRBJ2-7; no clear D. Per the germline V gene, CDR1 is MDHEN and CDR2 is SYDVKM. The ends were cut back, 3 bases at V and 3 bases at J, with 3 bases in the middle. CDR3 length: 11 amino acids. The CDR3: CASSFIYEQYF. In nucleotides, the CDR3 is TGTGCCAGCAGTTTCATCTACGAGCAGTACTTC.

The V gene is TRBV28, the J gene TRBJ2-6; D remains unclear. V was trimmed by 11 bases and J by 1 base, leaving 6 bases between them. Germline loops: CDR1 MDHEN, CDR2 SYDVKM. The CDR3 is 12 residues long. CDR3 coding DNA: TGTGCCGTTCGTTCTGGGGCCAACGTCCTGACTTTC. This sequence encodes CAVRSGANVLTF.

V usage is TRBV19 and J usage is TRBJ2-7, with D maybe TRBD2 (5 bases). Trimming took off 4 bases at V and 2 bases at J, with 15 bases between the two ends. This CDR3 is 15 amino acids long. Germline V gene lookup returns CDR1 LNHDA and CDR2 SQIVND (reference sequence). The CDR3 coding sequence is TGTGCCAGTAGTAGGAGGCCAAGGGAAACCTACGAGCAGTACTTC. Translation: CASSRRPRETYEQYF. Based on the CDR3 plus reference TRBV19 and TRBJ2-7, the full variable domain is DGGITQSPKYLFRKEGQNVTLSCEQNLNHDAMYWYRQDPGQGLRLIYYSQIVNDFQKGDIAEGYSVSREKKESFPLTVTSAQKNPTAFYLCASSRRPRETYEQYFGPGTRLTVT.

A remark on this clone: Other DNA sequences from this sample encode an identical CDR3 as well. The chain carries TRBV5-1 and TRBJ2-5, with 9 bases matching TRBD2. Germline values: CDR1 SGHRS, CDR2 YFSETQ. This CDR3 region has 14 residues. After removal of 4 bases from V and 5 bases from J, the junction contained 6 bases not matched to a gene. CDR3 amino acids: CASSSGLARETQYF. The CDR3 DNA is TGCGCCAGCAGCAGTGGACTAGCGAGGGAGACCCAGTACTTC.

The CDR3 DNA sequence: TGCGCCAGCAGTCCGACAGTTTCATACGAGCAGTACGTC. Its translation is CASSPTVSYEQYV. The rearrangement joins TRBV10-2 to TRBJ2-7, with a tentative D call TRBD1 (5 bases). The CDR3 totals 13 residues. The V gene's germline CDR1 is WSHSY and CDR2 SAAADI. V dropped 5 bases and J dropped 4 bases, with 12 bases sitting between them.

The V call is TRBV4-3, the J call TRBJ2-2; 7 bases match TRBD1. This CDR3 region has 16 residues. CDR1 is LGHNA and CDR2 is YSLEER in the germline V gene. V lost 3 bases, J lost 1 base, and 5 bases stayed unmatched. The CDR3, as DNA: TGCGCCAGCAGCCATACAGGGGTGATGAACACCGGGGAGCTGTTTTTT. Its protein is CASSHTGVMNTGELFF.

This clone has more than one count but fewer than ten. The chain links TRBV6-5 to TRBJ1-2, with D hard to call. This CDR3 has 16 residues. V was trimmed by 2 bases and J by 4 bases, leaving 17 bases between them. CDR1 MNHEY and CDR2 SVGAGI come from the germline V gene. Here the CDR3 DNA reads TGTGCCAGCAGTTACGCGGGGAGTGGTCTCAGCTATGGCTACACCTTC. Translating it yields CASSYAGSGLSYGYTF.

The chain is built from TRBV5-6 and TRBJ1-1; D may be TRBD1 (5 bases). CDR1 and CDR2 (germline): SGHDT, YYEEEE. Trimming removed 0 bases from V and 6 bases from J, with 15 bases in between. This CDR3 spans 15 amino acids. The CDR3 protein is CASSLVSGTGAEAFF. CDR3 nucleotides: TGTGCCAGCAGCTTGGTGTCAGGGACCGGGGCTGAAGCTTTCTTT.

A few counts support this clone. The chain has TRBV19 and TRBJ2-7, with 7 bases that match TRBD1. Germline V gene lookup returns CDR1 LNHDA and CDR2 SQIVND (reference sequence). J lost 5 bases, V lost 1 base, and 8 bases had no gene match. This CDR3 region has 15 residues. The CDR3 loop reads CASSIASGQTHEQYF. The CDR3, as DNA: TGTGCCAGTAGTATAGCGTCGGGACAGACCCACGAGCAGTACTTC.

In regard to this clone: Germline and junction disagree at one end, which may indicate a read error. The chain recombines TRBV7-7 with TRBJ2-1; D is possibly TRBD1 (5 bases). Germline V gene lookup returns CDR1 SSHAT and CDR2 FNYEAQ (reference sequence). The CDR3 sequence is 13 residues long. CDR3 bases: TGTGCTAGCAGCTTAGACAGTTACAATGAGCAGTTCTTC. Residues: CASSLDSYNEQFF. Full variable domain (missing parts from reference TRBV7-7 and TRBJ2-1): GAGVSQSPRYKVTKRGQDVTLRCDPISSHATLYWYQQALGQGPEFLTYFNYEAQPDKSGLPSDRFSAERPEGSISTLTIQRTEQRDSAMYRCASSLDSYNEQFFGPGTRLTVL.

In this sample, this clone turned up once. The chain is built from TRBV28 and TRBJ2-1; D unclear. The germline V and J ends were trimmed by 6 bases and 0 bases, with 15 bases remaining between them. The CDR3 runs to 16 residues. CDR1 is MDHEN and CDR2 is SYDVKM in the germline V gene. In DNA form, the CDR3 reads TGTGCCAGCAGCCCCGTCATGATCAGCTCCTACAATGAGCAGTTCTTC. It codes for CASSPVMISSYNEQFF.

In its sample, this clone was seen a few times. V is TRBV12-5 and J is TRBJ1-5; the D is unclear. CDR1 LGHNT and CDR2 FRNRAP come from the germline V gene. The CDR3 runs 14 residues. V was clipped by 5 bases and J by 3 bases, with 11 bases between them. The CDR3 loop is CASGLDVANQPQHF. CDR3 in DNA: TGTGCTAGTGGTCTGGACGTAGCCAATCAGCCCCAGCATTTT. Filled out from reference TRBV12-5 and TRBJ1-5, the complete variable domain reads DARVTQTPRHKVTEMGQEVTMRCQPILGHNTVFWYRQTMMQGLELLAYFRNRAPLDDSGMPKDRFSAEMPDATLATLKIQPSEPRDSAVYFCASGLDVANQPQHFGDGTRLSIL.

This chain joins TRBV30 and TRBJ1-5; unclear D gene. Germline assignment: CDR1 GTSNPN and CDR2 SVGIG (reference sequence). Trimming stripped 0 bases from V and 5 bases from J, with 8 bases between. The CDR3 has 13 amino acids. CDR3 region: CAWSVHRDQPQHF. In DNA, the CDR3 is TGTGCCTGGAGTGTACATCGGGATCAGCCCCAGCATTTT.

The V and J genes are TRBV7-2 and TRBJ1-2; perhaps TRBD1 as D (5 bases). The CDR3 spans 15 residues. Looked up from germline, CDR1 is SGHTA and CDR2 is FQGNSA. Trimming removed 5 bases at V and 4 bases at J, with 17 bases between. CDR3 bases: TGTGCCAGCAGCCTGCAAGATAGGGGACCCTATGGCTACACCTTC. Translating it yields CASSLQDRGPYGYTF.

The chain recombines TRBV5-1 with TRBJ2-1; TRBD1 aligns across 8 bases. CDR1 and CDR2 (germline): SGHRS, YFSETQ. The CDR3 extends over 15 amino acids. The V gene end was trimmed by 0 bases and the J gene end by 5 bases; junction bases not matched to a gene: 4. This CDR3 is CASSLATGADNEQFF. In DNA, the CDR3 is TGCGCCAGCAGCTTGGCGACAGGGGCTGACAATGAGCAGTTCTTC.